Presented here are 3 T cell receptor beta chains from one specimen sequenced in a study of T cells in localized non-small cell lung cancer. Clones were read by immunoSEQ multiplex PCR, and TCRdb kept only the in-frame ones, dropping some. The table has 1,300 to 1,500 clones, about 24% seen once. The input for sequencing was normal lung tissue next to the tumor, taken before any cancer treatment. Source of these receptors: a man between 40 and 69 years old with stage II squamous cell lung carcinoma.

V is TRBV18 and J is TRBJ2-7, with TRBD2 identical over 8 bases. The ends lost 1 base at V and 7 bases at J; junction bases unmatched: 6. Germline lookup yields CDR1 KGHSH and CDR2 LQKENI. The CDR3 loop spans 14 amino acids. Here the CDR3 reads CASSPQRGPGEQYF. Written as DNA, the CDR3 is TGTGCCAGCTCACCACAGCGGGGGCCTGGGGAGCAGTACTTC.

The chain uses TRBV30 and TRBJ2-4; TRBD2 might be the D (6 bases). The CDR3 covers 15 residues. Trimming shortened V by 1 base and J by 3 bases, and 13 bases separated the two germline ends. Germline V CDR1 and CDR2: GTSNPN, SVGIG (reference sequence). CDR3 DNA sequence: TGTGCCTGGAGTGGACTGCAGGGAGGCAAAAACATTCAGTACTTC. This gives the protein CAWSGLQGGKNIQYF. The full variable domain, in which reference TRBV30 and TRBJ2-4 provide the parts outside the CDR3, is SQTIHQWPATLVQPVGSPLSLECTVEGTSNPNLYWYRQAAGRGLQLLFYSVGIGQISSEVPQNLSASRPQDRQFILSSKKLLLSDSGFYLCAWSGLQGGKNIQYFGAGTRLSVL.

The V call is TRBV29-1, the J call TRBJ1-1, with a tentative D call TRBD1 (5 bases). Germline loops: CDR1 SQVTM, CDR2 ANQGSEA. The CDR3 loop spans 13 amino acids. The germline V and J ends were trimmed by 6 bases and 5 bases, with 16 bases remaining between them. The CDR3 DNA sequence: TGCAGCGTCCGGTTGGGGGAAGGGACTGAAGCTTTCTTT. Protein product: CSVRLGEGTEAFF.